Reported below is one T cell receptor (beta chain). Its antigen is not identified. The germline V and J ends were trimmed by 7 bases and 1 base, with 13 bases remaining between them. The germline gives CDR1 SNHLY, CDR2 FYNNEI. CDR3 size: 14 residues. The sample is drawn from a study of cytomegalovirus exposure and HLA in healthy donors. Study-level results: Reportedly, cytomegalovirus status was diagnosed with high sensitivity and specificity. The HLA-A and HLA-B alleles of most subjects were reportedly predicted accurately from TCR beta sequences.

13 Jbeta primers and 60 Vbeta primers were used for the PCR. The protocol was immunoSEQ multiplex PCR, while the TCRdb copy is restricted to in-frame clones and leaves out a portion. Altogether 97,000 or so clones are present, approximately 87% being singletons, with the ten largest covering 2.5% to 3%. V is TRBV2 and J is TRBJ1-1, with a possible D match to TRBD1 (5 bases). Sample: PBMCs. This clonotype was sampled from a man between 35 and 55 years old in good health and CMV-seronegative. CDR3 DNA: TGTGCCAGCAAGGAGGGGATACAGAACACTGAAGCTTTCTTT. It yields the protein CASKEGIQNTEAFF.